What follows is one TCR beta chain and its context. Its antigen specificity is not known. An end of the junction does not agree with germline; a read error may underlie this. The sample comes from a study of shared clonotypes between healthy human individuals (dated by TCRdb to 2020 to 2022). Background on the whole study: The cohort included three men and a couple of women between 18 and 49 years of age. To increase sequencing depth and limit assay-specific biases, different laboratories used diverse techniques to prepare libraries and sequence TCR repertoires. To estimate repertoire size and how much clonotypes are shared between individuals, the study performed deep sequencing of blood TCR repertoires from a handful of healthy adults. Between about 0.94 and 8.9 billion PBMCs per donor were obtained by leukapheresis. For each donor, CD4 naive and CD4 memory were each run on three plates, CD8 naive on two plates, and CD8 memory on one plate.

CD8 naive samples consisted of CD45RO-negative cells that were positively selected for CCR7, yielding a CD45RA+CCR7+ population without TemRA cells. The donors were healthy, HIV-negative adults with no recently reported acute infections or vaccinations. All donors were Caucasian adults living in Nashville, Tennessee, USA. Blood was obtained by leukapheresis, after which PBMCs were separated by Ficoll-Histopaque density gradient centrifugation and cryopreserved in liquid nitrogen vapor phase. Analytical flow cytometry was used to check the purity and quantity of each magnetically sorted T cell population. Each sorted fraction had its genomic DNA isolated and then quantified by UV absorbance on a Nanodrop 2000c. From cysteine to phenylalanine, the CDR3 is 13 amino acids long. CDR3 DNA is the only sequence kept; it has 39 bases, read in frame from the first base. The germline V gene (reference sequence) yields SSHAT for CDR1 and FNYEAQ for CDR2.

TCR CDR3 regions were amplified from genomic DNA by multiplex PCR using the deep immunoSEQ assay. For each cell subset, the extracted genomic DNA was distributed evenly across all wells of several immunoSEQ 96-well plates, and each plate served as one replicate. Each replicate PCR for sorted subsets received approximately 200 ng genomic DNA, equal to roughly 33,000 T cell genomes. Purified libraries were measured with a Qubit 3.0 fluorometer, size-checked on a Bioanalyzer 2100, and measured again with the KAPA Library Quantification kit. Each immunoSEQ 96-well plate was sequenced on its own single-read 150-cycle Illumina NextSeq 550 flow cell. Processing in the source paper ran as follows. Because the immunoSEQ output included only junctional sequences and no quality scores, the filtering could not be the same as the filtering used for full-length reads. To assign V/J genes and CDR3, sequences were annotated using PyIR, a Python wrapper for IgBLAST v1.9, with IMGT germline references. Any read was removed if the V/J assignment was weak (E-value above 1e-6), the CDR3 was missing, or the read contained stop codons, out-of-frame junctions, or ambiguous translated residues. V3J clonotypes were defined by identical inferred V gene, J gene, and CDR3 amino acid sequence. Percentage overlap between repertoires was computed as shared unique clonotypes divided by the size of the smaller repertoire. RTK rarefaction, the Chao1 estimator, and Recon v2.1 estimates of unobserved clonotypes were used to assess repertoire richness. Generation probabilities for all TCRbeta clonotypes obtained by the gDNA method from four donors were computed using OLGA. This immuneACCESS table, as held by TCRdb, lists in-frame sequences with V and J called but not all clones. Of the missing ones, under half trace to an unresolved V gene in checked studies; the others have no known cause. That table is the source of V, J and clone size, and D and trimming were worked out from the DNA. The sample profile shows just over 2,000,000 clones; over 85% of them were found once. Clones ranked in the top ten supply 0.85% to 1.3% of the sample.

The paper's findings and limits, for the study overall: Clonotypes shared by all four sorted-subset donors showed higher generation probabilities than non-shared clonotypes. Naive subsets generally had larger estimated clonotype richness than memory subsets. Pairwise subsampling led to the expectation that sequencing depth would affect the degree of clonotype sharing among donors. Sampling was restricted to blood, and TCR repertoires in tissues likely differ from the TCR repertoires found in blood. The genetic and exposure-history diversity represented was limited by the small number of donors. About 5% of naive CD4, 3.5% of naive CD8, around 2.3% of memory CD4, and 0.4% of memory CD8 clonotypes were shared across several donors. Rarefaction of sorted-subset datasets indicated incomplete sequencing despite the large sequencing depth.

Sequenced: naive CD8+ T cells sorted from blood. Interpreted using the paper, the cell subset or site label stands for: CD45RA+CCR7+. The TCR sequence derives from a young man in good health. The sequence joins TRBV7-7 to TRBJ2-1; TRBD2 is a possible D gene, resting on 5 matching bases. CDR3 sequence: CASSLARSNEQFF. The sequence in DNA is TGTGCTAGCAGCTTAGCGCGCAGCAATGAGCAGTTCTTC.